The rows below give T cell receptor beta chains drawn from one sample of a study of response to subunit inactivated influenza vaccine. TCRdb called the RT-PCR reads again in MiXCR, with one record for every CDR3 protein. The table shows a few hundred thousand distinct CDR3 sequences, with 20% to 25% occurring only once. The material sequenced was PBMCs from blood, taken less than 22 months after vaccination. The receptors come from a man aged 45 to 75 who received an inactivated influenza vaccine. CDR3s include the opening cysteine and the closing phenylalanine or tryptophan. Each record gives: J gene, CDR3 length, clone size, D gene, V gene, CDR3 protein, CDR3 DNA. A D gene is named only where the DNA matches it firmly. Clone size is stated in some rows and not others, as once, few, many or a class when expanded.

TRBJ2-7,11,-,-,TRBV28,CASSQQVEQYF,TGTGCCAGCAGTCAACAGGTGGAGCAGTACTTC
TRBJ2-1,12,-,TRBD2,TRBV6-1,CASTRTRDEQFF,TGTGCCAGCACCCGGACTAGGGATGAGCAGTTCTTC
TRBJ1-2,15,few,-,TRBV6-1,CASSRGAGVNYGYTF,TGTGCCAGCTCCCGGGGGGCGGGGGTTAACTATGGCTACACCTTC
TRBJ2-7,15,few,-,TRBV5-1,CASSLDGEPSYEQYF,TGCGCCAGCAGCTTGGACGGGGAACCCTCCTACGAGCAGTACTTC
TRBJ1-2,15,-,TRBD1,TRBV11-2,CASSLGQLVWDGYTF,TGTGCCAGCAGCTTGGGACAGCTCGTATGGGATGGCTACACCTTC
TRBJ2-5,15,-,TRBD2,TRBV11-2,CASSLLAGPGETQYF,TGTGCCAGCAGCTTGCTAGCGGGGCCTGGGGAGACCCAGTACTTC
TRBJ1-6,16,few,TRBD1,TRBV5-1,CASSKDPGTANSPLHF,TGCGCCAGCAGTAAAGACCCCGGGACAGCTAATTCACCCCTCCACTTT
TRBJ2-1,17,-,TRBD2,TRBV20-1,CSARNGEGTSSYNEQFF,TGCAGTGCTAGAAATGGGGAGGGGACTAGCTCCTACAATGAGCAGTTCTTC
TRBJ2-3,14,few,-,TRBV27,CASSYGKVTDTQYF,TGTGCCAGCAGTTATGGGAAAGTCACAGATACGCAGTATTTT
TRBJ2-7,15,-,-,TRBV25-1,CASSGRDSIIYEQYF,TGTGCCAGCAGTGGGCGGGACAGTATTATCTACGAGCAGTACTTC
TRBJ2-1,12,-,-,TRBV11-2,CASSLGGGREFF,TGTGCCAGCAGCTTAGGCGGAGGGCGGGAGTTCTTC
TRBJ1-2,15,-,-,TRBV7-2,CASSLRLVITGGYTF,TGTGCCAGCAGCCTGCGACTGGTTATTACGGGTGGCTACACCTTC
TRBJ1-4,14,-,TRBD1,TRBV2,CASIQDRNNEKLFF,TGTGCCAGCATACAGGACAGGAATAATGAAAAACTGTTTTTT
TRBJ2-7,14,few,TRBD1,TRBV12-3/TRBV12-4,CASSAGQGHYEQYF,TGTGCCAGCAGTGCGGGACAGGGGCACTACGAGCAGTACTTC
TRBJ2-1,15,-,TRBD2,TRBV20-1,CSALGPGTSFNEQFF,TGCAGTGCTCTGGGCCCCGGGACTAGCTTCAATGAGCAGTTCTTC
TRBJ2-7,15,-,TRBD1,TRBV6-5,CASSYTTQGAGEQYF,TGTGCCAGCAGTTACACCACCCAGGGGGCGGGGGAGCAGTACTTC
TRBJ1-2,16,many,-,TRBV7-9,CASSLSLPRQGGGYTF,TGTGCCAGCAGCTTATCCCTACCGCGGCAGGGTGGCGGCTACACCTTC
TRBJ2-1,16,once,-,TRBV15,CATSRALLALTNEQFF,TGTGCCACCAGCAGAGCCTTACTCGCCCTTACCAATGAGCAGTTCTTC
TRBJ1-2,14,few,-,TRBV4-3,CASSPPRVDYGYTF,TGCGCCAGCAGCCCACCGAGGGTGGACTATGGCTACACCTTC
TRBJ1-5,16,few,-,TRBV19,CASSPQPGISNQPQHF,TGTGCCAGTAGTCCCCAGCCAGGGATAAGCAATCAGCCCCAGCATTTT
TRBJ2-1,15,-,-,TRBV7-2,CASSSRGGAWGEQFF,TGTGCCAGCAGCTCTAGGGGGGGGGCCTGGGGTGAGCAGTTCTTC
TRBJ2-2,16,few,-,TRBV9,CASSSGGGSMAGELFF,TGTGCCAGCAGCTCAGGGGGCGGGAGTATGGCCGGGGAGCTGTTTTTT
TRBJ2-7,12,few,-,TRBV20-1,CSGGDSTYEQYF,TGCAGTGGCGGGGACTCCACCTACGAGCAGTACTTC
TRBJ1-2,14,few,TRBD1,TRBV29-1,CSVEERDRGDGYTF,TGCAGCGTTGAAGAACGGGACAGGGGAGATGGCTACACCTTC
TRBJ2-7,14,medium-sized,TRBD1,TRBV18,CASSTGVGSYEQYF,TGTGCCAGCTCCACAGGGGTAGGCTCCTACGAGCAGTACTTC
TRBJ1-1,14,-,TRBD1,TRBV29-1,CSVARTGGRTEAFF,TGCAGCGTTGCCCGGACAGGGGGACGGACTGAAGCTTTCTTT